This T cell receptor (beta chain) was sequenced during a study of cytomegalovirus exposure and HLA in healthy donors. Study conclusions and caveats: Earlier analysis looked at TCR beta V segments, and most were productive about 87% or about 30% of the time. The study put 150 or so TCR beta chains on its list as cytomegalovirus-associated.

In the case of this clone: Its cognate antigen is unknown.

Per the germline V gene, CDR1 is GTSNPN and CDR2 is SVGIG (reference sequence). Deletions cut 0 bases from V and 2 bases from J, with 17 bases between. The CDR3 loop spans 16 amino acids. The PCR used 60 Vbeta and 13 Jbeta primers. TCRdb keeps only in-frame clones here, not all; method: immunoSEQ multiplex PCR. The sample lists roughly 110,000 clones, roughly 70% seen once, with 13% to 15% in the top ten. This sequence was found in a woman between 35 and 50 years old in good health and CMV-seropositive. V usage is TRBV30 and J usage is TRBJ2-7; no firm D call. The material sequenced was PBMCs. Here the CDR3 DNA reads TGTGCCTGGAGTGTATCGAGCATGATCTATCCCTACGAGCAGTACTTC. Residues: CAWSVSSMIYPYEQYF.